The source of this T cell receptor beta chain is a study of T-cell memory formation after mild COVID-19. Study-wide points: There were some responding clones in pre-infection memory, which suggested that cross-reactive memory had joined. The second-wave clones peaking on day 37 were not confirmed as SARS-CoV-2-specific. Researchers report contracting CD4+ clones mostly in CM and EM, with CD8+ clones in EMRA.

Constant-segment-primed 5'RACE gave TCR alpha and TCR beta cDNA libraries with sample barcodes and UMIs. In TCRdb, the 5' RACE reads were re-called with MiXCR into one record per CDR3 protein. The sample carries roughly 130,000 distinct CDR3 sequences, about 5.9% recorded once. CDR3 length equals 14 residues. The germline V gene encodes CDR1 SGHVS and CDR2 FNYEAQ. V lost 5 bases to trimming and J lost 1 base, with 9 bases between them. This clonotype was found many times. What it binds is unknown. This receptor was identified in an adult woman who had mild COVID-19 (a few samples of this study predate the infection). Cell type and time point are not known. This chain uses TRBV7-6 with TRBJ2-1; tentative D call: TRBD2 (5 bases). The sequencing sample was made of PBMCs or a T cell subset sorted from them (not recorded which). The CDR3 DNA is TGTGCCAGCAGCGATAGAGGGTCCTACAATGAGCAGTTCTTC. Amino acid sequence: CASSDRGSYNEQFF.